This T cell receptor beta chain was captured in a study of blood T cell repertoires in COVID-19. Trimming shortened V by 4 bases and J by 3 bases, and 18 bases separated the two germline ends. This CDR3 is 16 amino acids long. From germline, CDR1 is MNHNS and CDR2 SASEGT. Generated by immunoSEQ multiplex PCR, the TCRdb table keeps only in-frame clones and is missing some. The table lists around 140,000 clones, around 84% of them singletons. The sample comprised peripheral blood. This chain connects TRBV6-1 to TRBJ1-2, with a weak D call TRBD1 (6 bases). The sequence was obtained from a human donor in a cohort sampled during active COVID-19. CDR3 amino acids: CASSALGDTIYYGYTF. DNA of the CDR3: TGTGCCAGCAGTGCCCTTGGGGACACCATTTACTATGGCTACACCTTC.